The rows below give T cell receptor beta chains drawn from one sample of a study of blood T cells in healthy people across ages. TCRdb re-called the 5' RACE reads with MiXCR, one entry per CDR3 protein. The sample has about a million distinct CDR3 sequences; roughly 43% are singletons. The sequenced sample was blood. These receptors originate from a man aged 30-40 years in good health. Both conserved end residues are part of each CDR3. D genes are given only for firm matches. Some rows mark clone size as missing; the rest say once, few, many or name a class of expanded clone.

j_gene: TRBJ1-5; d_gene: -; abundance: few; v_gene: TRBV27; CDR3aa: CASSLSPRGRFGNQPQHF; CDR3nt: TGTGCCAGCAGTTTATCCCCCCGCGGGAGGTTCGGCAATCAGCCCCAGCATTTT
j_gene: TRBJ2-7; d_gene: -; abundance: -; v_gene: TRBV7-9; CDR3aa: CASSTRGTDEQYF; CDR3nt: TGTGCCAGCAGCACCCGGGGTACCGACGAGCAGTACTTC
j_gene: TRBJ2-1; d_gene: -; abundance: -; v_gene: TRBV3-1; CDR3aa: CASSPPGLEQFF; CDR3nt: TGTGCCAGCAGCCCCCCTGGACTCGAGCAGTTCTTC
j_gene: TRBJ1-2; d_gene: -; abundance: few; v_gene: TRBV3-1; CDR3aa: CASSQESDYGYTF; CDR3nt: TGTGCCAGCAGCCAAGAATCGGACTATGGCTACACCTTC
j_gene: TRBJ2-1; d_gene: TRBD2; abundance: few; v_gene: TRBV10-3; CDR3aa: CAITGGLAGGYNEQFF; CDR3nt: TGTGCCATCACCGGGGGACTAGCGGGGGGATACAATGAGCAGTTCTTC
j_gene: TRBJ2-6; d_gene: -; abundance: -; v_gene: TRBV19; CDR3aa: CASKTGGSSGANVLTF; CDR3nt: TGTGCCAGTAAAACAGGAGGCTCCTCTGGGGCCAACGTCCTGACTTTC
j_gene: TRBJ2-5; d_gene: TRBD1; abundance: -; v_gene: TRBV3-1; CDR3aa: CASSRRTGMETQYF; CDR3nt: TGTGCCAGCAGCCGGAGGACAGGGATGGAGACCCAGTACTTC
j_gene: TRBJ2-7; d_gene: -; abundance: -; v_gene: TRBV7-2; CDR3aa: CASADRSYEQYF; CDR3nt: TGTGCCAGCGCGGACCGCTCCTACGAGCAGTACTTC
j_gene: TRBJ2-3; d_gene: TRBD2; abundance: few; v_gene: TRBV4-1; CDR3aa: CASSQEGGSGGDTQYF; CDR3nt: TGCGCCAGCAGCCAAGAAGGCGGCAGCGGGGGCGATACGCAGTATTTT
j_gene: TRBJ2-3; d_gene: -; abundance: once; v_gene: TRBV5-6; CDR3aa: CASSLGEGSTDTQYF; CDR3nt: TGTGCCAGCAGCTTAGGCGAGGGAAGCACAGATACGCAGTATTTT
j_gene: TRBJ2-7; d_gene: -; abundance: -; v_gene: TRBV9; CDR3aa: CASSVAPGLGYEQYF; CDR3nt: TGTGCCAGCAGCGTTGCCCCGGGACTGGGCTACGAGCAGTACTTC
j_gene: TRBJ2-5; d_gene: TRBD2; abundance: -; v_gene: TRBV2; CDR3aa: CASSVASGTTETQYF; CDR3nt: TGTGCCAGCAGCGTCGCTAGCGGGACTACAGAGACCCAGTACTTC
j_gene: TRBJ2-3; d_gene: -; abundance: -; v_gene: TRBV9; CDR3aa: CASSGWGVGSTGTQYF; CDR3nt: TGTGCCAGCAGCGGTTGGGGGGTCGGCAGCACAGGTACGCAGTATTTT
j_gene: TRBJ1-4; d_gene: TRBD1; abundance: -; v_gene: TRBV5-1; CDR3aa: CASSDHSGAGGLGKLFF; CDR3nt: TGCGCCAGCAGCGATCATTCCGGCGCAGGGGGCTTAGGGAAACTGTTTTTT
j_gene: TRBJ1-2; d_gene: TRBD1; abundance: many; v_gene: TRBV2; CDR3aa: CASSATGSVTYGYTF; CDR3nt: TGTGCCAGCAGTGCGACAGGGTCTGTTACCTATGGCTACACCTTC